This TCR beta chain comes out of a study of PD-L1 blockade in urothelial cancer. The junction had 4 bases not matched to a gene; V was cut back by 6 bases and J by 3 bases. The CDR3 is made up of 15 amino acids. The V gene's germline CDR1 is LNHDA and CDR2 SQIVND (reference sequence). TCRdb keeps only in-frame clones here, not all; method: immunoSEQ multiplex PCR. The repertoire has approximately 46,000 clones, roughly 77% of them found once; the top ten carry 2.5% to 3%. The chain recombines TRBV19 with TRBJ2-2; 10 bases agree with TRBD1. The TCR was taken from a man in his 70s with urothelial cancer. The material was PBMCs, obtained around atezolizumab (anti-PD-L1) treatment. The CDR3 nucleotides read TGTGCCAGTAGCGACAGGGGGCTTGACACCGGGGAGCTGTTTTTT. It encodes CASSDRGLDTGELFF.